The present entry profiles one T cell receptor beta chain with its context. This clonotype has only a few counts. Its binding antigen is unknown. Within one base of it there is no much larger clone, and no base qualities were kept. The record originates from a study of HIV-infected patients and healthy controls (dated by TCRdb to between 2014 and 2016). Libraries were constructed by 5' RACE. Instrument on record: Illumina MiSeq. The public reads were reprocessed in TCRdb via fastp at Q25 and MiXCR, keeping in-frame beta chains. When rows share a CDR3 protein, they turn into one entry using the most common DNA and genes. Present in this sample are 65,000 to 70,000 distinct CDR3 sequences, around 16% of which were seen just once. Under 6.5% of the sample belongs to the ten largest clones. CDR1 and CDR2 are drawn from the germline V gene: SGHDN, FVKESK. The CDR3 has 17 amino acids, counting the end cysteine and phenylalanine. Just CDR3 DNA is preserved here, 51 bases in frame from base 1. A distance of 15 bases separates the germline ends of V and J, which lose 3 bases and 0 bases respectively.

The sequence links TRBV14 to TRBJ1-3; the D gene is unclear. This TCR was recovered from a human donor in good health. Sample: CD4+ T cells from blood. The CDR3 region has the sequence CASSHRQNLRSGNTIYF. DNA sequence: TGTGCCAGCAGCCACCGTCAAAACCTGCGCTCTGGAAACACCATATATTTT.